These 29 T cell receptor beta chains share one sample of origin, sequenced in a study of T cell responses to AZD1222 COVID-19 vaccine. TCRdb's table, derived via immunoSEQ multiplex PCR, lists solely in-frame clones and lacks some. The sample lists roughly 80,000 clones, around 90% occurring once. This material consisted of peripheral blood, taken on day 0 of AZD1222 vaccination. Source of these receptors: an adult in good health.

This sequence joins TRBV9 and TRBJ1-2; D possibly corresponds to TRBD1 (5 bases). Between the trimmed V and J ends, which lost 0 bases and 4 bases, there was a span of 10 bases. From germline, CDR1 is SGDLS and CDR2 YYNGEE. The CDR3 contains 14 residues. The CDR3 reads CASSVVQGGYGYTF. In DNA, the CDR3 is TGTGCCAGCAGCGTAGTTCAGGGAGGCTATGGCTACACCTTC.

The chain couples TRBV7-3 to TRBJ2-3; TRBD2 is a possible D gene (5 bases). V lost 0 bases and J lost 5, with 9 bases in between. Germline CDR1 reads SGHTA; CDR2 reads FQGTGA. CDR3 length: 14 residues. CDR3 in amino acids: CASSLTSAQDTQYF. CDR3 sequence (DNA): TGTGCCAGCAGCTTAACTAGCGCCCAAGATACGCAGTATTTT.

This rearrangement joins TRBV5-5 to TRBJ1-1; TRBD1 agrees at 10 bases. The CDR3 sequence is 16 residues long. Trimming took 3 bases from V and 4 from J; bases not matched to a gene: 9. Germline lookup yields CDR1 SGHKS and CDR2 YYEKEE (reference sequence). The CDR3 DNA sequence: TGTGCCAGCAGCTCCGACAGGGGGCTGCGTGGCACTGAAGCTTTCTTT. Residues: CASSSDRGLRGTEAFF.

This clone was observed a few times. The gene calls are TRBV30 and TRBJ2-1; 12 bases are a match to TRBD2. CDR1 is GTSNPN and CDR2 is SVGIG in the germline V gene (reference sequence). V shed 2 bases, J shed 6 bases, and the junction held 5 bases outside the gene matches. The CDR3 has 15 amino acids. In nucleotides, the CDR3 is TGTGCCTGGAGTTATGGACTAGCGGGGACCAATGAGCAGTTCTTC. It specifies CAWSYGLAGTNEQFF.

The chain uses TRBV5-4 and TRBJ1-2; the D is unclear. Trimming shortened V by 1 base and J by 4 bases, and 17 bases separated the two germline ends. The CDR3 has 16 amino acids. CDR1 SGHNT and CDR2 YYREEE come from the germline V gene (reference sequence). The chain's CDR3 is CASSLKTEEPFYGYTF. In DNA form, the CDR3 reads TGTGCCAGCAGCTTGAAAACCGAAGAACCTTTCTATGGCTACACCTTC.

The chain combines TRBV5-1 with TRBJ2-3, with D maybe TRBD1 (5 bases). CDR1 SGHRS and CDR2 YFSETQ come from the germline V gene. With 4 bases removed from V and 1 base from J, the gap between germline ends came to 13 bases. This CDR3 has 15 residues. The CDR3 sequence is CASSTTDTRTDTQYF. CDR3 nucleotides: TGCGCCAGCAGCACGACGGACACCCGCACAGATACGCAGTATTTT.

Details on this clone: A read error may produce the germline difference seen at one junction end. The chain uses TRBV7-7 and TRBJ2-5, with a possible D match to TRBD1 (5 bases). The CDR3 contains 14 residues. Per germline, CDR1 SSHAT and CDR2 FNYEAQ (reference sequence). CDR3 nucleotide sequence: TGTGCTAGCAGCTTATCGACAGTAAAGGAGACCCAGTACTTC. Amino acids: CASSLSTVKETQYF.

V is TRBV7-9 and J is TRBJ1-1; unclear D gene. Germline V CDR1 and CDR2: SEHNR, FQNEAQ (reference sequence). CDR3 length: 15 residues. V shed 3 bases and J shed 1 base, with 12 bases lying between them. This chain's CDR3 is CASSLLARGNTEAFF. The CDR3 bases are TGTGCCAGCAGCTTGTTAGCTCGGGGGAACACTGAAGCTTTCTTT.

The CDR3 DNA reads as TGTGCCAGCAGGACAAACTACGAGCAGTACTTC. The encoded protein is CASRTNYEQYF. The J gene is TRBJ2-7, the V gene TRBV6-5; D is unclear. In germline, CDR1 is MNHEY, CDR2 SVGAGI. This CDR3 is 11 amino acids long. Trimming stripped 6 bases from V and 3 bases from J, with 6 bases between.

The chain combines TRBV5-1 with TRBJ2-2, with D perhaps TRBD2 (6 bases). V gave up 4 bases and J gave up 5 bases, with 18 bases separating them. CDR1 SGHRS and CDR2 YFSETQ come from the germline V gene. This CDR3 is 16 amino acids long. The CDR3 loop is CASSLQGGARTGELFF. CDR3 coding DNA: TGCGCCAGCAGCCTGCAAGGAGGGGCGAGGACCGGGGAGCTGTTTTTT.

This clone was recorded only once. This chain joins TRBV3-1 (or the pseudogene TRBV3-2) and TRBJ1-1; D not certain. The V gene's germline CDR1 is LGHDT and CDR2 YNNKEL (reference sequence). The CDR3 is 13 residues long. The germline V and J ends were trimmed by 3 bases and 7 bases, with 12 bases remaining between them. CDR3 DNA: TGTGCCAGCAGCCACCATACAGCGATTGAAGCTTTCTTT. It specifies CASSHHTAIEAFF.

V gene TRBV6-4 combines with J gene TRBJ2-1, with D tentatively TRBD1 (5 bases). CDR1 and CDR2 from the germline V gene are MRHNA and SNTAGT. V lost 3 bases, J lost 7 bases, and 13 bases lay in between. The CDR3 consists of 14 residues. Here the CDR3 reads CASSEIGGANEQFF. The CDR3 coding sequence is TGTGCCAGCAGTGAAATTGGTGGGGCGAATGAGCAGTTCTTC.

This clone was seen a single time. The chain combines TRBV5-5 with TRBJ2-7, with 11 bases lining up with TRBD2. This CDR3 spans 14 amino acids. Looked up from germline, CDR1 is SGHKS and CDR2 is YYEKEE (reference sequence). J was trimmed by 4 bases and V by 3 bases; bases with no gene match: 3. The CDR3 spells CASSYSGGAYEQYF. The CDR3 DNA reads as TGTGCCAGCAGCTATAGCGGGGGGGCGTACGAGCAGTACTTC.

The gene calls are TRBV12-3 or TRBV12-4 and TRBJ1-5; D gene uncertain. The CDR3 length is 13 residues. V shed 7 bases and J shed 5 bases, with 12 bases lying between them. CDR3 residues: CASTASPYQPQHF. CDR3 nucleotide sequence: TGTGCCAGCACCGCCAGCCCGTATCAGCCCCAGCATTTT.

The rearrangement uses TRBV5-5 and TRBJ1-1; D remains ambiguous. CDR3 length: 13 amino acids. The germline gives CDR1 SGHKS, CDR2 YYEKEE (reference sequence). Deletions cut 6 bases from V and 1 base from J, with 10 bases between. This CDR3 reads CASNVLANTEAFF. For the CDR3, the DNA is TGTGCCAGCAACGTCCTTGCGAACACTGAAGCTTTCTTT.

The chain carries TRBV20-1 and TRBJ2-2; D not resolved. V shed 3 bases and J shed 2 bases, with 10 bases lying between them. CDR1 is DFQATT, CDR2 SNEGSKA, per germline (reference sequence). The CDR3 contains 14 residues. CDR3 protein: CSASFRSNTGELFF. DNA of the CDR3: TGCAGTGCTAGTTTCAGGTCCAACACCGGGGAGCTGTTTTTT.

This clone is a singleton in its sample. The genes are TRBV9 and TRBJ1-1; D ambiguous. This CDR3 contains 16 residues. Looked up from germline, CDR1 is SGDLS and CDR2 is YYNGEE. Between the trimmed V and J ends, which lost 0 bases and 1 base, there was a span of 13 bases. The DNA for the CDR3 is TGTGCCAGCAGCGTAGATGATACCCCCGGGAACACTGAAGCTTTCTTT. This sequence encodes CASSVDDTPGNTEAFF.

The sample holds one count of this clone. The gene calls are TRBV6-2 or TRBV6-3 and TRBJ2-2; D assignment may be TRBD1 or TRBD2 (5 bases each). The length of the CDR3 is 17 residues. The V and J ends lost 6 bases and 4 bases respectively, with 21 bases between them. Germline CDR1 and CDR2: MNHEY and SVGEGT. The CDR3 region is CASSRRDGVRATGELFF. The CDR3 DNA follows: TGTGCCAGCAGCCGACGGGACGGGGTTCGTGCCACCGGGGAGCTGTTTTTT.

The J gene is TRBJ2-7, the V gene TRBV5-1, with D perhaps given as TRBD1 or TRBD2 (5 bases each). Per germline, CDR1 SGHRS and CDR2 YFSETQ. This CDR3 has 14 residues. V dropped 4 bases and J dropped 4 bases, with 15 bases sitting between them. The chain's CDR3 is CASSPPGRRYEQYF. CDR3 coding DNA: TGCGCCAGCAGCCCACCGGGACGGAGGTACGAGCAGTACTTC. Together with reference TRBV5-1 and TRBJ2-7, the CDR3 gives the full variable domain: KAGVTQTPRYLIKTRGQQVTLSCSPISGHRSVSWYQQTPGQGLQFLFEYFSETQRNKGNFPGRFSGRQFSNSRSEMNVSTLELGDSALYLCASSPPGRRYEQYFGPGTRLTVT.

A single count supports this clone. The CDR3 bases are TGTGCCAGCTCACCACTTGGGCAGAAGAACACTGAAGCTTTCTTT. As protein: CASSPLGQKNTEAFF. The genes are TRBV18 and TRBJ1-1; D gene uncertain. CDR3 length equals 15 residues. Looked up from germline, CDR1 is KGHSH and CDR2 is LQKENI. Trimming took 1 base from V and 1 from J, leaving 10 bases between them. Variable domain in full (rest from reference TRBV18 and TRBJ1-1): NAGVMQNPRHLVRRRGQEARLRCSPMKGHSHVYWYRQLPEEGLKFMVYLQKENIIDESGMPKERFSAEFPKEGPSILRIQQVVRGDSAAYFCASSPLGQKNTEAFFGQGTRLTVV.

This rearrangement joins TRBV5-1 to TRBJ1-3; 7 positions match TRBD1. This CDR3 contains 16 residues. Germline trimming cut 5 bases from V and 3 bases from J; bases unmatched to any gene: 11. The germline gives CDR1 SGHRS, CDR2 YFSETQ. CDR3 DNA: TGCGCCAGCAGGAAAAGACAGGGTCTTATTGGAAACACCATATATTTT. The encoded protein is CASRKRQGLIGNTIYF.

This clone was seen once. This sequence joins TRBV12-3 or TRBV12-4 and TRBJ2-1, with D perhaps TRBD2 (5 bases). The CDR3 spans 13 residues. The V and J ends lost 5 bases and 10 bases respectively, with 15 bases between them. CDR3 nucleotides: TGTGCCAGCAGTACCCCATTCACGGGAGAGCAGTTCTTC. This sequence encodes CASSTPFTGEQFF.

The chain links TRBV15 to TRBJ1-1; D remains unclear. The CDR3 totals 15 residues. CDR1 and CDR2 (germline): LNHNV, YYDKDF (reference sequence). Trimming pared 0 bases from V and 1 base from J, leaving 9 bases between. CDR3 loop: CATSRDRRSNTEAFF. CDR3 nucleotide sequence: TGTGCCACCAGCAGAGATCGACGGTCGAACACTGAAGCTTTCTTT.

This chain uses TRBV7-2 with TRBJ2-3, with D tentatively TRBD2 (6 bases). The CDR3 covers 14 residues. Trimming stripped 3 bases from V and 0 bases from J, with 7 bases between. The germline CDR1 and CDR2 sequences are SGHTA and FQGNSA. CDR3 in amino acids: CASSFLASTDTQYF. The CDR3 nucleotides read TGTGCCAGCAGCTTTCTAGCGAGCACAGATACGCAGTATTTT.

The CDR3 protein is CASSTGQGERGYGYTF. The CDR3 DNA reads TGTGCCAGCAGCACGGGACAGGGGGAGAGGGGCTATGGCTACACCTTC. The J gene is TRBJ1-2, the V gene TRBV7-9; 11 nucleotides align to TRBD1. This CDR3 has 16 residues. Germline V CDR1 and CDR2: SEHNR, FQNEAQ (reference sequence). The J segment lost 4 bases and the V segment lost 5 bases, leaving 9 bases of the junction unmatched.

This chain links TRBV6-1 with TRBJ1-2; D is unresolved. Germline CDR1 MNHNS, CDR2 SASEGT. V dropped 1 base and J dropped 5 bases, with 2 bases sitting between them. This CDR3 spans 11 amino acids. CDR3 bases: TGTGCCAGCAGTGAAGTATATGGCTACACCTTC. Its protein product is CASSEVYGYTF.

This sequence joins TRBV4-2 and TRBJ1-2; TRBD1 might be the D (6 bases). This CDR3 has 16 residues. CDR1 and CDR2 from the germline V gene are LGHNA and YNFKEQ. With 0 bases removed from V and 4 bases from J, the gap between germline ends came to 15 bases. The CDR3 sequence: CASSQDSTGRGYGYTF. The CDR3 DNA sequence: TGTGCCAGCAGCCAAGATAGCACAGGGAGGGGCTATGGCTACACCTTC.

The V call is TRBV14, the J call TRBJ1-3, with D uncertain. V shed 0 bases and J shed 1 base, with 10 bases lying between them. Germline loops: CDR1 SGHDN, CDR2 FVKESK. The CDR3 runs to 16 residues. The CDR3 region is CASSQEKGFSGNTIYF. The CDR3 DNA reads as TGTGCCAGCAGCCAAGAGAAGGGCTTTTCTGGAAACACCATATATTTT. The full variable domain, in which reference TRBV14 and TRBJ1-3 provide the parts outside the CDR3, is EAGVTQFPSHSVIEKGQTVTLRCDPISGHDNLYWYRRVMGKEIKFLLHFVKESKQDESGMPNNRFLAERTGGTYSTLKVQPAELEDSGVYFCASSQEKGFSGNTIYFGEGSWLTVV.

V is TRBV6-5 and J is TRBJ1-1; weak D call: TRBD1 (6 bases). CDR3 length equals 15 residues. Germline loops: CDR1 MNHEY, CDR2 SVGAGI. Trimming removed 0 bases at V and 5 bases at J, with 13 bases between. As DNA, the CDR3 is TGTGCCAGCAGTTACTCGAAACAGGGCCTGACTGAAGCTTTCTTT. It specifies CASSYSKQGLTEAFF.